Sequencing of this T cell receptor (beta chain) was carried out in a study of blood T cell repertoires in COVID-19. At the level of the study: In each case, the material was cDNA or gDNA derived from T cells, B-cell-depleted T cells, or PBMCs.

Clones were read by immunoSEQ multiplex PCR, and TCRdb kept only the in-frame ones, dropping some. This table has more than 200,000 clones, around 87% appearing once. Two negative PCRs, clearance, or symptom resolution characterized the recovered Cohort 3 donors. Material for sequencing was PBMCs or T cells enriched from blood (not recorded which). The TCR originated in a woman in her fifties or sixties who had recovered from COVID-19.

The CDR3 is CASSLGPRGTEAFF. The CDR3 DNA sequence: TGTGCCAGCTCACTCGGGCCTCGGGGCACTGAAGCTTTCTTT. This sequence joins TRBV18 and TRBJ1-1, with D uncertain. V lost 4 bases to trimming and J lost 4 bases, with 13 bases between them. This CDR3 contains 14 residues. Germline CDR1 reads KGHSH; CDR2 reads LQKENI.